This is a list of T cell receptor beta chains from one sample in a study of OX40 agonist ivuxolimab in advanced cancers. Data came from immunoSEQ multiplex PCR; TCRdb stores just in-frame clones and leaves some out. Of 45,000 to 60,000 clones detected, approximately 87% appear once; the ten largest clones hold 6.5% to 7.5%. Sequenced material: CD4+ or CD8+ T cells sorted from blood, taken in a trial of the OX40 agonist ivuxolimab. These receptors originate from an adult with an advanced solid tumor such as melanoma, head and neck, liver or kidney cancer. Both conserved end residues are part of each CDR3. Only part of the rows carry a size: once, few, many, or a class if the clone is expanded.

v_call	clone_size	j_call	cdr3_aa
TRBV27	.	TRBJ1-3	CASSLPTTLYSGNTIYF
TRBV14	once	TRBJ2-7	CASSSGLAGGLLQYF
TRBV2	.	TRBJ2-5	CASSVGQGGETQYF
TRBV5-4	.	TRBJ2-3	CASSSTGTDTQYF
TRBV4-1	.	TRBJ2-6	CASSLRTGPYSGANVLTF
TRBV18	.	TRBJ1-5	CASSPGTGEQPQHF
TRBV5-6	.	TRBJ2-3	CASSSLASGGTDTQYF
TRBV7-6	.	TRBJ1-2	CASSFDSNYGYTF
TRBV28	.	TRBJ2-6	CASSPAAGANVLTF
TRBV5-1	.	TRBJ1-2	CASSSNRVGYTF
TRBV5-6	.	TRBJ2-5	CASSLGPTRETQYF
TRBV15	.	TRBJ1-5	CATQRTGGPPQHF
TRBV5-1	.	TRBJ1-1	CATFAGSMAFF
TRBV27	.	TRBJ1-4	CASSPHRVGATNEKLFF
TRBV29-1	once	TRBJ1-2	CSAPSTGGYGYTF
TRBV10-2	.	TRBJ1-2	CASSGSDYGYTF
TRBV5-1	few	TRBJ1-1	CASSSGGHLEAFF
TRBV14	.	TRBJ1-2	CASSQGANYGYTF
TRBV5-1	.	TRBJ1-4	CAREDGGLEKLFF
TRBV5-1	.	TRBJ1-1	CASSPRTGANTEAFF
TRBV5-1	.	TRBJ2-3	CASSRQGLAGANTDTQYF
TRBV4-1	.	TRBJ1-1	CASSQDPGQGFRTEAFF
TRBV29-1	.	TRBJ2-1	CSVDGTGSLDEQFF
TRBV6-6	.	TRBJ1-1	CASSYFPEAFF